These 2 T cell receptor beta chains came from one sample sequenced in a study of shared clonotypes between healthy human individuals. Sequencing was performed with immunoSEQ multiplex PCR; in TCRdb, only in-frame clones are kept and a portion is missing. The sample contains some 1,400,000 clones, roughly 96% of which appear only once. Sequencing used naive CD4+ T cells sorted from blood. This sample's subset: CD45RA+ positively selected. These receptors all come from a man aged 25 to 40 in good health.

This chain connects TRBV7-9 to TRBJ2-6; tentatively, D is TRBD1 (6 bases). There are 19 residues in the CDR3. CDR1 SEHNR and CDR2 FQNEAQ come from the germline V gene (reference sequence). Trimming pared 5 bases from V and 4 bases from J, leaving 24 bases between. The DNA of the CDR3 is TGTGCCAGCAGCCCACGACTGGACAGATTCTCGGGAGGGGCCAACGTCCTGACTTTC. It yields the protein CASSPRLDRFSGGANVLTF.

This sequence joins TRBV7-2 and TRBJ2-3; D not certain. Deletions cut 0 bases from V and 2 bases from J, with 12 bases between. Germline CDR1 reads SGHTA; CDR2 reads FQGNSA. The CDR3 runs to 16 residues. In DNA, the CDR3 is TGTGCCAGCAGCTTAGCATCTCGGCTAGACACAGATACGCAGTATTTT. It specifies CASSLASRLDTDTQYF. Using reference TRBV7-2 and TRBJ2-3 for the parts outside the CDR3, the full variable domain is GAGVSQSPSNKVTEKGKDVELRCDPISGHTALYWYRQSLGQGLEFLIYFQGNSAPDKSGLPSDRFSAERTGGSVSTLTIQRTQQEDSAVYLCASSLASRLDTDTQYFGPGTRLTVL.